One and the same sample provided the 9 T cell receptor beta chains below, sequenced in a study of cytomegalovirus exposure and HLA in healthy donors. The PCR made use of 60 Vbeta and 13 Jbeta primers. Only in-frame clones appear in the TCRdb table, and some are missing; sequencing was by immunoSEQ multiplex PCR. In the table there are approximately 120,000 clones, about 79% of which are singletons. The sequencing sample was made of PBMCs. The receptors here all came from a man between 50 and 59 years old in good health and CMV-seronegative.

The rearrangement links TRBV2 to TRBJ1-2, with TRBD1 matching over 7 bases. Trimming cost V 7 bases and J 7 bases; bases outside gene matches: 6. CDR3 length: 12 amino acids. The germline CDR1 and CDR2 sequences are SNHLY and FYNNEI. CDR3 nucleotides: TGTGCCAGCAATGAGGGGGCGGGTGGCTACACCTTC. Encoded protein: CASNEGAGGYTF.

The J gene is TRBJ1-4, the V gene TRBV7-6; 7 nucleotides line up with TRBD1. The germline V gene encodes CDR1 SGHVS and CDR2 FNYEAQ. The CDR3 runs to 19 residues. Germline trimming cut 6 bases from V and 8 bases from J; bases unmatched to any gene: 24. In nucleotides, the CDR3 is TGTGCCAGCAGTCTTTGGGTGGCAGGGGGTACTCCCGGACGGGAAAAACTGTTTTTT. Encoded protein: CASSLWVAGGTPGREKLFF.

J is TRBJ2-1 and V is TRBV7-7, with a possible D match to TRBD2 (7 bases). Trimming removed 5 bases from V and 2 bases from J, with 13 bases in between. The germline gives CDR1 SSHAT, CDR2 FNYEAQ (reference sequence). This CDR3 comprises 15 residues. The CDR3 nucleotides read TGTGCCAGCAGCCCACGGGGGGCGCCCTACAATGAGCAGTTCTTC. Translation gives CASSPRGAPYNEQFF.

This clone was counted once. The chain carries TRBV5-1 and TRBJ2-2; a possible D gene is TRBD1 (5 bases). The CDR3 sequence is 15 residues long. Per the germline V gene, CDR1 is SGHRS and CDR2 is YFSETQ. Trimming took off 0 bases at V and 1 base at J, with 7 bases between the two ends. CDR3 DNA sequence: TGCGCCAGCAGCTTGGGACAGAAGAACACCGGGGAGCTGTTTTTT. It specifies CASSLGQKNTGELFF.

The chain combines TRBV9 with TRBJ1-5; D remains ambiguous. This CDR3 contains 14 residues. Germline V gives CDR1 SGDLS, CDR2 YYNGEE. The V gene lost 7 bases and the J gene lost 9 bases, with 20 bases spanning the gap. DNA of the CDR3: TGTGCCAGCTCGTCAGGAGGGTCTAGGCGGCCCCAGCATTTT. This sequence encodes CASSSGGSRRPQHF.

The chain has TRBV19 and TRBJ1-1; 8 nucleotides agree with TRBD1. J lost 3 bases, V lost 0 bases, and 9 bases had no gene match. This CDR3 region has 17 residues. The germline CDR1 and CDR2 sequences are LNHDA and SQIVND (reference sequence). The CDR3 bases are TGTGCCAGTAGTATAGATCTATTGGGGACAGGTTACACTGAAGCTTTCTTT. It yields the protein CASSIDLLGTGYTEAFF.

This clone was counted between two and nine times. The CDR3 is CASRSGTASYNSPLHF. The CDR3 DNA sequence: TGTGCCAGCAGATCCGGGACAGCATCCTATAATTCACCCCTCCACTTT. The gene calls are TRBV7-9 and TRBJ1-6, with 7 bases fitting TRBD1. This CDR3 contains 16 residues. Germline lookup yields CDR1 SEHNR and CDR2 FQNEAQ (reference sequence). The V and J ends lost 6 bases and 1 base, in that order; junction bases with no gene match: 6.

CDR3 nucleotides: TGTGCCACCGCTCCTAGCGGGGGGGCGACCGAGCAGTACTTC. This gives the protein CATAPSGGATEQYF. The chain employs TRBV6-6 and TRBJ2-7; 12 bases fit TRBD2. J was trimmed by 6 bases and V by 10 bases; bases with no gene match: 10. This CDR3 has 14 residues. Germline V gene data show CDR1 as MNHNY and CDR2 as SVGAGI (reference sequence).

The J gene is TRBJ1-3, the V gene TRBV15; perhaps TRBD1 as D (6 bases). With 0 bases removed from V and 2 bases from J, the gap between germline ends came to 14 bases. CDR3 length: 17 amino acids. Germline V gene sequence: CDR1 LNHNV, CDR2 YYDKDF (reference sequence). CDR3 coding DNA: TGTGCCACCAGCAGAGATGGCAGGGGAATTACTGGAAACACCATATATTTT. This sequence encodes CATSRDGRGITGNTIYF.